This T cell receptor beta chain was identified during a study of blood T cell repertoires in COVID-19. Some clones are missing from TCRdb's copy, which holds only in-frame ones; the method was immunoSEQ multiplex PCR. This sample carries 100,000 to 150,000 clones, roughly 84% of them seen once, and the ten largest clones take more than 0.9%. The CDR3 is made up of 17 amino acids. Germline values: CDR1 SGHTA, CDR2 FQGTGA. The germline V and J ends were trimmed by 5 bases and 3 bases, with 20 bases remaining between them. Sequenced material: peripheral blood. This TCR was sampled from a woman older than 75 with acute or convalescent COVID-19. The rearrangement uses TRBV7-3 and TRBJ2-4, with D uncertain. CDR3 bases: TGTGCCAGCAGCGAACTTTCAACGGTATCCGTCAAAAACATTCAGTACTTC. It codes for CASSELSTVSVKNIQYF.